Sequencing of this TCR beta chain was carried out in a study of control samples from healthy donors and cancer patients. The germline V and J ends were trimmed by 1 base and 3 bases, with 9 bases remaining between them. Germline-derived CDR1 and CDR2 are SGHVS and FQNEAQ. The CDR3 is made up of 14 amino acids. Assay: immunoSEQ multiplex PCR; the TCRdb copy retains only in-frame clones and omits some. Found here are about 94,000 clones, 90% of them singletons; the top ten hold about 4%. J is TRBJ1-2 and V is TRBV7-8, with D possibly TRBD1 on 5 matching bases. Sequenced: blood. The receptor was isolated from a young woman in good health. CDR3 sequence: CASSLEGYYYGYTF. CDR3 in DNA: TGTGCCAGCAGCTTAGAGGGGTACTACTATGGCTACACCTTC.